The 27 T cell receptor beta chains below were found in one sample sequenced in a study of Graves' ophthalmopathy and Graves' hyperthyroidism. Amplification of the TCR beta CDR3 regions used RNA transcripts (as template). First-round RT-PCR relied on HTBI primers, and a second-round multiplex PCR came next. In TCRdb, the multiplex PCR reads were re-called with MiXCR into one record per CDR3 protein. The repertoire consists of some 410,000 distinct CDR3 sequences, with around a fifth occurring once and the leading ten covering more than 2.5%. The sequencing input was peripheral blood. The receptors were gathered from a woman aged 18-35 years with stable Graves' hyperthyroidism.

This clonotype was recorded at least ten times. This chain uses TRBV12-3 or TRBV12-4 with TRBJ2-5, with 7 bases aligning to TRBD2. This CDR3 comprises 14 residues. V trimming: 4 bases; J trimming: 4 bases; junction bases outside the gene matches: 6. DNA for the CDR3: TGTGCCAGCAGTTCCGGACTAGTTGGAGAGACCCAGTACTTC. This encodes CASSSGLVGETQYF.

Comments on this clonotype: Since the CDR3 does not end with the conserved phenylalanine or tryptophan, this likely comes from a read error. CDR3 nucleotide sequence: TGTGCCAGCAGTTTGAACAGGGTGGTGGAGACCCAGTACTAC. It codes for CASSLNRVVETQYY. J is TRBJ2-5 and V is TRBV28; tentatively, D is TRBD1 (6 bases). V lost 3 bases, J lost 5 bases, and 13 bases lay in between. This CDR3 region has 14 residues. Germline CDR1 reads MDHEN; CDR2 reads SYDVKM.

About this clonotype: Its ends do not fully match the called genes, so a read error is possible. V usage is TRBV7-2 and J usage is TRBJ1-1; TRBD1 is a possible D gene (6 bases). The V gene's germline CDR1 is SGHTA and CDR2 FQGNSA. This CDR3 region has 12 residues. CDR3 protein: CASSQGGREAFF. The CDR3 DNA reads TGCGCCAGCAGCCAAGGGGGTAGGGAAGCTTTCTTT.

This clonotype was detected a few times. This chain links TRBV18 with TRBJ2-3; D is perhaps TRBD2 (5 bases). From germline, CDR1 is KGHSH and CDR2 LQKENI. The CDR3 length is 15 residues. V was trimmed by 2 bases and J by 2 bases, leaving 11 bases between them. The CDR3 region has the DNA TGTGCCAGCTCACCAATGGCTAGCTCCACAGATACGCAGTATTTT. Translating gives CASSPMASSTDTQYF.

At least ten counts were recorded for this clonotype. The chain recombines TRBV6-1 with TRBJ2-7, with 7 bases aligning to TRBD2. J was trimmed by 3 bases and V by 6 bases; bases with no gene match: 5. CDR1 and CDR2 (germline): MNHNS, SASEGT. This CDR3 region has 13 residues. CDR3 nucleotide sequence: TGTGCCAGCAGCGGGACTACCATCTACGAGCAGTACTTC. This encodes CASSGTTIYEQYF.

This clonotype was picked up one time. This chain joins TRBV7-6 and TRBJ2-7; TRBD2 matches at 10 bases. The CDR3 loop spans 20 amino acids. V lost 0 bases, J lost 6 bases, and 20 bases stayed unmatched. In germline, CDR1 is SGHVS, CDR2 FNYEAQ. In nucleotides, the CDR3 is TGTGCCAGCAGCTTAGCGCTCGGGTCAGGTCTAGCGGGAGAGGGTCTCGAGCAGTACTTC. Translation gives CASSLALGSGLAGEGLEQYF.

This clonotype turned up a few times. This may stem from a read error, because a much larger clone lies one nucleotide away. V usage is TRBV19 and J usage is TRBJ2-7; 8 bases fit TRBD1. Germline lookup yields CDR1 LNHDA and CDR2 SQIVND (reference sequence). The CDR3 has 15 residues. CDR3 in amino acids: CASSVTGDLSYEQCF. As DNA, the CDR3 is TGTGCCAGTAGTGTGACAGGGGACCTCTCCTACGAGCAGTGCTTC.

This clonotype was counted ten times or more. The chain is built from TRBV6-1 and TRBJ2-7; 9 bases map to TRBD1. With 6 bases clipped from V and 4 bases from J, the junction kept 7 bases outside the gene matches. Germline CDR1 reads MNHNS; CDR2 reads SASEGT. This CDR3 has 14 amino acids. CDR3 in DNA: TGTGCCAGCAGCGTCGGACAGGGGTGGTACGAGCAGTACTTC. This encodes CASSVGQGWYEQYF.

This clonotype was seen only once. The chain has TRBV29-1 and TRBJ2-7; tentatively, D is TRBD1 (7 bases). With 0 bases removed from V and 4 bases from J, the gap between germline ends came to 13 bases. This CDR3 contains 14 residues. From germline, CDR1 is SQVTM and CDR2 ANQGSEA. The CDR3 loop reads CSVEDRSGGYEQYF. The CDR3 DNA sequence: TGCAGCGTTGAAGATCGGTCAGGGGGGTACGAGCAGTACTTC.

Many counts were recorded for this clonotype. The chain couples TRBV9 to TRBJ2-7; weak D call: TRBD2 (6 bases). The CDR3 contains 13 residues. Germline-derived CDR1 and CDR2 are SGDLS and YYNGEE. The germline V and J ends were trimmed by 0 bases and 6 bases, with 10 bases remaining between them. CDR3 loop: CASSVGLVGEQYF. CDR3 coding DNA: TGTGCCAGCAGCGTAGGACTAGTTGGCGAGCAGTACTTC.

This clonotype was counted at least ten times. The chain is built from TRBV6-1 and TRBJ2-2, with TRBD2 matching over 13 bases. The trim removed 5 bases at V and 5 bases at J, leaving 2 bases unmatched. Germline V CDR1 and CDR2: MNHNS, SASEGT. There are 15 residues in the CDR3. The CDR3 DNA is TGTGCCAGCAGTCGGGGACTAGCGGGAACCGGGGAGCTGTTTTTT. Translation: CASSRGLAGTGELFF.

The chain uses TRBV6-5 and TRBJ1-2; tentatively, D is TRBD1 (5 bases). The CDR3 loop spans 14 amino acids. Germline CDR1 MNHEY, CDR2 SVGAGI. V was cut by 2 bases and J by 3 bases, with 10 bases left in between. The CDR3 is CASSYDSSHYGYTF. The DNA for the CDR3 is TGTGCCAGCAGTTACGACAGCTCTCACTATGGCTACACCTTC.

In this sample, this clonotype turned up many times. The V call is TRBV10-3, the J call TRBJ2-5; TRBD1 matches 7 bases. The CDR3 is made up of 15 amino acids. With 3 bases clipped from V and 7 bases from J, the junction kept 11 bases outside the gene matches. Germline V CDR1 and CDR2: ENHRY, SYGVKD. In DNA, the CDR3 is TGTGCCATCAGTGACGACAGGGTTCCTCACGGGACCCAGTACTTC. Its translation is CAISDDRVPHGTQYF.

The chain couples TRBV6-1 to TRBJ1-5; tentatively, D is TRBD1 (6 bases). This CDR3 has 16 residues. The germline gives CDR1 MNHNS, CDR2 SASEGT. V was shortened by 6 bases and J by 0 bases, with 15 bases between the two germline ends. CDR3 sequence: CASRRGQFYSNQPQHF. As DNA, the CDR3 is TGTGCCAGCAGGAGAGGACAGTTTTATAGCAATCAGCCCCAGCATTTT.

This clonotype was counted at least ten times. The chain uses TRBV5-1 and TRBJ2-7; D is possibly TRBD1 or TRBD2 (6 bases each). CDR1 SGHRS and CDR2 YFSETQ come from the germline V gene. V was shortened by 4 bases and J by 2 bases, with 16 bases between the two germline ends. The CDR3 loop spans 15 amino acids. Here the CDR3 DNA reads TGCGCCAGCAGCCTGACAGGAGGGCAAGCCTACGAGCAGTACTTC. Its protein is CASSLTGGQAYEQYF.

This chain uses TRBV6-2 or TRBV6-3 with TRBJ1-6, with a weak D call TRBD1 (5 bases). Trimming stripped 4 bases from V and 4 bases from J, with 14 bases between. The CDR3 is 16 amino acids. Germline V lookup: CDR1 MNHEY, CDR2 SVGEGT. The CDR3 loop is CASSSLREGYNSPLHF. CDR3 in DNA: TGTGCCAGCAGTTCCCTCAGGGAGGGGTATAATTCACCCCTCCACTTT.

This clonotype was seen at least ten times. The junction departs from the called germline gene at one end, perhaps through a read error. This chain joins TRBV5-1 and TRBJ2-2; no definite D call. CDR3 size: 14 residues. The germline V gene has CDR1 SGHRS and CDR2 YFSETQ. CDR3 loop: CASSFRPSTGELFF. For the CDR3, the DNA is TGTGCCAGCAGCTTCCGACCGAGCACCGGGGAGCTGTTTTTT.

This clonotype came up many times. The chain recombines TRBV7-2 with TRBJ2-7; the match to TRBD2 covers 7 bases. Germline CDR1 and CDR2: SGHTA and FQGNSA. This CDR3 contains 16 residues. Trimming cost V 4 bases and J 5 bases; bases outside gene matches: 14. DNA of the CDR3: TGTGCCAGCAGCTCATTAGGTACGGGAGGTTCCGACGAGCAGTACTTC. Amino acids: CASSSLGTGGSDEQYF.

This clonotype was observed a single time. This chain links TRBV18 with TRBJ2-7; D not certain. The CDR3 runs 13 residues. Germline CDR1 is KGHSH and CDR2 is LQKENI. Trimming cost V 3 bases and J 3 bases, with 9 bases left between them. The CDR3 is CASSPETYYEQYF. The CDR3, as DNA: TGTGCCAGCTCACCCGAGACGTACTACGAGCAGTACTTC.

The chain couples TRBV11-3 to TRBJ2-5; D call uncertain. The V gene lost 7 bases and the J gene lost 5 bases, with 14 bases spanning the gap. The CDR3 runs to 13 residues. The germline CDR1 and CDR2 sequences are SGHNT and YENEEA. CDR3 sequence: CASKGRYGETQYF. Here the CDR3 DNA reads TGTGCCAGCAAGGGTCGTTATGGGGAGACCCAGTACTTC.

This clonotype was observed at least ten times. The chain couples TRBV10-3 to TRBJ1-1; 10 nucleotides agree with TRBD1. Germline-derived CDR1 and CDR2 are ENHRY and SYGVKD. This CDR3 has 13 residues. The V gene end was trimmed by 10 bases and the J gene end by 1 base; junction bases not matched to a gene: 3. In DNA form, the CDR3 reads TGTGCCACGAGACAGGGGGCGAACACTGAAGCTTTCTTT. Translating it yields CATRQGANTEAFF.

This clonotype was counted once. The chain carries TRBV28 and TRBJ2-5; D is possibly TRBD1 (5 bases). V lost 7 bases, J lost 2 bases, and 17 bases lay in between. This CDR3 spans 15 amino acids. CDR1 and CDR2 from the germline V gene are MDHEN and SYDVKM. This chain's CDR3 is CASTLGQEMQETQYF. CDR3 nucleotide sequence: TGTGCCAGCACCTTGGGGCAGGAGATGCAAGAGACCCAGTACTTC.

In this sample, this clonotype turned up many times. The chain has TRBV9 and TRBJ1-2; D ambiguous. CDR3 size: 18 residues. Per germline, CDR1 SGDLS and CDR2 YYNGEE. V was cut by 0 bases and J by 1 base, with 19 bases left in between. The CDR3 DNA is TGTGCCAGCAGCGTAGCTTCGGTCACCCGTGCCAGTAACTATGGCTACACCTTC. This gives the protein CASSVASVTRASNYGYTF.

This clonotype was detected once. The chain carries TRBV2 and TRBJ1-6; 9 nucleotides line up with TRBD1. Germline CDR1 is SNHLY and CDR2 is FYNNEI. The length of the CDR3 is 16 residues. The V and J ends lost 8 bases and 7 bases, in that order; junction bases with no gene match: 12. The CDR3 DNA follows: TGTGCCAGCCACGTCTCAGGGACAGGGTGGAATTCACCCCTCCACTTT. Amino acids: CASHVSGTGWNSPLHF. The full variable domain, in which reference TRBV2 and TRBJ1-6 provide the parts outside the CDR3, is EPEVTQTPSHQVTQMGQEVILRCVPISNHLYFYWYRQILGQKVEFLVSFYNNEISEKSEIFDDQFSVERPDGSNFTLKIRSTKLEDSAMYFCASHVSGTGWNSPLHFGNGTRLTVT.

This clonotype was recorded many times. This chain uses TRBV9 with TRBJ2-1; D ambiguous. The germline V gene encodes CDR1 SGDLS and CDR2 YYNGEE. V lost 4 bases and J 4 bases, leaving 3 bases between the germline ends. The CDR3 consists of 11 residues. CDR3 amino acids: CASSLYNEQFF. The DNA of the CDR3 is TGTGCCAGCAGCCTATACAATGAGCAGTTCTTC.

The sample holds many counts of this clonotype. This chain links TRBV5-1 with TRBJ1-2; 7 bases fit TRBD1. This CDR3 has 13 amino acids. The germline CDR1 and CDR2 sequences are SGHRS and YFSETQ. Trimming took 4 bases from V and 5 from J; bases not matched to a gene: 5. For the CDR3, the DNA is TGCGCCAGCAGCGGTTCAGGGGGATATGGCTACACCTTC. It is translated as CASSGSGGYGYTF.

This clonotype was seen repeatedly, ten times or more. V and J are TRBV7-9 and TRBJ2-4; possible D gene TRBD2, 5 bases. The CDR3 runs to 16 residues. V was clipped by 1 base and J by 2 bases, with 12 bases between them. Germline CDR1 is SEHNR and CDR2 is FQNEAQ (reference sequence). This CDR3 is CASSLGPTRSKNIQYF. CDR3 coding DNA: TGTGCCAGCAGCTTAGGGCCCACTAGGTCCAAAAACATTCAGTACTTC.